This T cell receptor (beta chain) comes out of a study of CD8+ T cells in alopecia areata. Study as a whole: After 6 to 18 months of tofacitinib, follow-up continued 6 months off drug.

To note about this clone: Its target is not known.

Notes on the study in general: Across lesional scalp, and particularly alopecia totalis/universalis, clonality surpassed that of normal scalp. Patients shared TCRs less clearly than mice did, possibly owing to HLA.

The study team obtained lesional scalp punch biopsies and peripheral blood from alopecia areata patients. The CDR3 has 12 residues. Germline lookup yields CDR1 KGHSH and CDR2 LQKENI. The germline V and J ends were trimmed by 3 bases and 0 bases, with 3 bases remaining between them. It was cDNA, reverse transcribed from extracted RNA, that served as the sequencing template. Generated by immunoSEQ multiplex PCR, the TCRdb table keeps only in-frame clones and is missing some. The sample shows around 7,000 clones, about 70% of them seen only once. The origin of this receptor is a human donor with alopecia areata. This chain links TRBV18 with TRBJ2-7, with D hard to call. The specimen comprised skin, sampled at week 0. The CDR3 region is CASSPSSYEQYF. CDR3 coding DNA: TGTGCCAGCTCACCGAGCTCCTACGAGCAGTACTTC.